These 6 T cell receptor beta chains originate from one sample sequenced in a study of low-dose radiotherapy and immunotherapy resistance in tumors. TRAV- and TRBV-specific primers, spanning alpha and beta chains, primed first-strand cDNA. TCRs were amplified for 20 to 25 PCR cycles with a constant-region primer and V-primer adapter. TCRdb analysed the reads with MiXCR anew, one entry per CDR3 protein. Altogether under 7,000 distinct CDR3 sequences are present, roughly 80% being singletons, with the ten largest covering 5.5% to 7%. These receptors were obtained from a human donor with advanced metastatic prostate, ovarian, gallbladder or colorectal cancer (not recorded which). This table probably holds off-target reads from a library built for another chain.

This chain joins TRBV6-1 and TRBJ2-1; D tentatively fits TRBD1 or TRBD2 (5 bases each). V was trimmed by 7 bases and J by 13 bases, leaving 14 bases between them. The CDR3 runs 11 residues. The V gene's germline CDR1 is MNHNS and CDR2 SASEGT. The CDR3 DNA reads TGTGCCAGCAAGTACGGGACCAGCCAGTTCTTC. Its protein is CASKYGTSQFF.

This clonotype was observed a few times. The chain employs TRBV12-3 or TRBV12-4 and TRBJ1-5; a possible D gene is TRBD1 (6 bases). Trimming pared 5 bases from V and 5 bases from J, leaving 13 bases between. The CDR3 covers 14 residues. CDR3 protein: CASSPRGLYQPQHF. CDR3 nucleotide sequence: TGTGCCAGCAGTCCCCGGGGGCTGTATCAGCCCCAGCATTTT.

J is TRBJ2-4 and V is TRBV11-2; D is unclear. Trimming removed 0 bases from V and 6 bases from J, with 3 bases in between. The CDR3 covers 12 residues. The germline V gene encodes CDR1 SGHAT and CDR2 FQNNGV. CDR3 amino acids: CASSLDRNIQYF. CDR3 DNA sequence: TGTGCCAGCAGCTTAGATCGAAACATTCAGTACTTC.

This chain links TRBV25-1 with TRBJ1-2; D not certain. Trimming cost V 1 base and J 4 bases, with 1 base left between them. The germline gives CDR1 MGHDK, CDR2 SYGVNS. The CDR3 loop spans 11 amino acids. CDR3 sequence reads: CASSESYGYTF. CDR3 bases: TGTGCCAGCAGTGAATCCTATGGCTACACCTTC.

The CDR3 sequence is CASRGTTVGYEQYF. In nucleotides, the CDR3 is TGTGCCAGCAGGGGCACGACGGTGGGCTACGAGCAGTACTTC. The chain is built from TRBV28 and TRBJ2-7; D call uncertain. Germline CDR1 MDHEN, CDR2 SYDVKM. This CDR3 region has 14 residues. Trimming left V 6 bases short and J 3 bases short, with 15 bases between.

The rearrangement joins TRBV7-8 to TRBJ2-3; no firm D call. Trimming took 4 bases from V and 0 from J, leaving 11 bases between them. The CDR3 loop spans 15 amino acids. Germline CDR1 SGHVS, CDR2 FQNEAQ. CDR3 region: CASSSNSLSTDTQYF. CDR3 in DNA: TGTGCCAGCAGCTCGAATTCTCTTAGCACAGATACGCAGTATTTT.